What follows are 27 T cell receptor beta chains derived from one specimen sequenced in a study of T cell clonality in common variable immunodeficiency. Only in-frame clones appear in the TCRdb table, and some are missing; sequencing was by immunoSEQ multiplex PCR. The sample is made up of tens of thousands of clones, none counted only once. The sequenced sample was peripheral blood mononuclear cells. The receptors stem from a person between 18 and 75 years old in good health.

This CDR3 reads CASLTAGHTQYF. CDR3 DNA (partial): TGTGCCAGCCTCACGGCGGGGCATACG. V gene TRBV25-1 combines with J gene TRBJ2-3, with D possibly matching TRBD2 (6 bases). With the read ending 3 residues before the CDR3 end, the germline J gene is used to fill in that end. V was pared by 8 bases and J by 7 bases, with 13 bases between. Germline CDR1 reads MGHDK; CDR2 reads SYGVNS. The CDR3 sequence is 12 residues long.

This clone was found many times. The sequence runs out 3 residues before the end of the CDR3; the remainder is reconstructed from the germline J gene. This chain uses TRBV14 with TRBJ2-4, with 7 bases matching TRBD2. This CDR3 region has 15 residues. The V gene's germline CDR1 is SGHDN and CDR2 FVKESK. V was pared by 4 bases and J by 4 bases, with 7 bases of the junction left unmatched. The CDR3 sequence is CASSPRGEGKNIQYF. The DNA read from the CDR3 is TGTGCCAGCAGCCCCCGGGGGGAGGGGAAAAACATT.

This clone was counted at least ten times. The read falls 3 residues short of the CDR3 end, and the missing part is taken from the germline J gene. This chain connects TRBV12-3 or TRBV12-4 to TRBJ1-1, with D possibly being TRBD1 (5 bases). Trimming shortened V by 3 bases and J by 4 bases, and 12 bases separated the two germline ends. This CDR3 contains 14 residues. The CDR3 loop reads CASSLWQGGTEAFF. The DNA read from the CDR3 is TGTGCCAGCAGTTTGTGGCAGGGAGGCACTGAA.

This clone was detected ten times or more. The CDR3 extends 3 residues past the end of the read, so its final part is completed from the germline J gene. The chain joins TRBV4-1 to TRBJ2-1, with a weak D call TRBD1 (6 bases). V lost 0 bases, J lost 4 bases, and 13 bases lay in between. CDR3 length equals 16 residues. The germline V gene has CDR1 MGHRA and CDR2 YSYEKL. CDR3 protein: CASSQDLRDTYNEQFF. The covered CDR3 bases are TGCGCCAGCAGCCAAGATCTTAGGGACACTTACAATGAG.

This clone was found many times. The read ends 3 residues early relative to the CDR3; the germline J gene fills the gap. This chain joins TRBV11-2 and TRBJ2-1; D remains unclear. CDR3 length: 15 residues. Germline V gene lookup returns CDR1 SGHAT and CDR2 FQNNGV. V gave up 4 bases and J gave up 3 bases, with 13 bases separating them. The chain's CDR3 is CASSSIRESYNEQFF. The CDR3 bases that were read are TGTGCCAGCAGCTCTATTCGCGAGAGCTACAATGAG.

Many counts were recorded for this clone. The CDR3 is cut off 3 residues early in the read; its end comes from the germline J gene. The chain uses TRBV19 and TRBJ1-1; perhaps TRBD1 as D (6 bases). CDR1 is LNHDA and CDR2 is SQIVND in the germline V gene (reference sequence). The V end was cut by 4 bases, the J end by 4 bases, with 13 bases between. The CDR3 is made up of 14 amino acids. The CDR3 bases that were read are TGTGCCAGTAGTAACGACAGGAGGGGCACTGAA. Translation gives CASSNDRRGTE. The full CDR3 sequence reads CASSNDRRGTEAFF.

In its sample, this clone was seen many times. Read sequence stops 3 residues before the CDR3 end, and the germline J gene provides the missing end. The rearrangement links TRBV5-1 to TRBJ2-1; 7 bases are a match to TRBD2. In germline, CDR1 is SGHRS, CDR2 YFSETQ. This CDR3 has 15 amino acids. After removal of 2 bases from V and 4 bases from J, the junction contained 6 bases not matched to a gene. CDR3 DNA (partial): TGCGCCAGCAGCTTACGGGGGAGGGAGTACAATGAG. Amino acids: CASSLRGREYNE. Given in full, the CDR3 is CASSLRGREYNEQFF.

This clone was seen ten or more times. The read terminates 3 residues before the CDR3 end, so the remaining end is supplied by the germline J gene. This chain links TRBV6-1 with TRBJ2-5; TRBD1 agrees at 8 bases. The length of the CDR3 is 14 residues. With 2 bases clipped from V and 3 bases from J, the junction kept 2 bases outside the gene matches. Germline values: CDR1 MNHNS, CDR2 SASEGT. The covered CDR3 bases are TGTGCCAGCAGTGAACAGGACAGGGAAGAGACC. This sequence encodes CASSEQDREET. The entire CDR3 sequence reads CASSEQDREETQYF.

The table lists this clone with a few counts. From the germline J gene comes the end of the CDR3, since the read stops 3 residues before it. V and J are TRBV5-1 and TRBJ2-7, with 12 bases that match TRBD1. The CDR3 consists of 16 residues. CDR1 and CDR2 from the germline V gene are SGHRS and YFSETQ. With 2 bases clipped from V and 3 bases from J, the junction kept 6 bases outside the gene matches. The CDR3 DNA, read in part, is TGCGCCAGCAGCTTAACCGGGACAGGGGGCTTCTACGAG. Amino acids: CASSLTGTGGFYE. The entire CDR3 sequence reads CASSLTGTGGFYEQYF.

This clone occurred many times. The read ends 3 residues shy of where the CDR3 ends; the end is completed using the germline J gene. This chain uses TRBV7-2 with TRBJ1-1, with D possibly TRBD1 on 5 matching bases. Germline-derived CDR1 and CDR2 are SGHTA and FQGNSA. This CDR3 spans 15 amino acids. V shed 7 bases and J shed 5 bases, with 20 bases lying between them. CDR3 DNA (partial): TGTGCCAGCATCTTTTTTCTATCCCGGGGGACTGAA. Amino acid sequence: CASIFFLSRGTE. The full CDR3 protein is CASIFFLSRGTEAFF.

This clone was detected ten times or more. The read terminates 3 residues ahead of where the CDR3 ends, so the germline J gene completes it. The chain employs TRBV7-8 and TRBJ2-1, with a weak D call TRBD2 (6 bases). The ends were cut back, 1 base at V and 3 bases at J, with 7 bases in the middle. CDR1 is SGHVS and CDR2 is FQNEAQ in the germline V gene. The CDR3 sequence is 14 residues long. The chain's CDR3 is CASSLGGDYNEQFF. The covered CDR3 bases are TGTGCCAGCAGCTTAGGGGGGGACTACAATGAG.

Ten or more counts support this clone. The observed sequence ends 3 residues before the CDR3 terminus, with the missing tail filled in from the germline J gene. The V gene is TRBV4-2, the J gene TRBJ2-6; D not resolved. The V end was cut by 4 bases, the J end by 0 bases, with 10 bases between. From germline, CDR1 is LGHNA and CDR2 YNFKEQ. This CDR3 contains 16 residues. The CDR3 bases that were read are TGTGCCAGCAGCCGAACCCAGAGCTCTGGGGCCAACGTC. Amino acid sequence: CASSRTQSSGANV. From start to end, the CDR3 is CASSRTQSSGANVLTF.

In this sample, this clone turned up many times. Coverage ceases 3 residues before the CDR3 finishes, and the germline J gene fills in the end. This chain links TRBV11-2 with TRBJ2-7; TRBD2 aligns across 9 bases. V was pared by 5 bases and J by 4 bases, with 9 bases of the junction left unmatched. CDR1 is SGHAT, CDR2 FQNNGV, per germline. There are 15 residues in the CDR3. The CDR3 sequence is CASSPRPLAGYEQYF. The part of the CDR3 DNA that was read is TGTGCCAGCAGCCCCCGCCCGCTAGCGGGATACGAG.

This clone was seen ten or more times. The CDR3 goes on 3 residues after the read ends, and that part is filled in from the germline J gene. The chain couples TRBV28 to TRBJ1-6; 10 bases fit TRBD1. The length of the CDR3 is 15 residues. The junction had 7 bases not matched to a gene; V was cut back by 7 bases and J by 7 bases. The germline CDR1 and CDR2 sequences are MDHEN and SYDVKM. CDR3 in amino acids: CASKEPGQGNSPLHF. Incomplete CDR3 DNA: TGTGCCAGCAAGGAACCGGGACAGGGGAATTCACCC. Using reference TRBV28 and TRBJ1-6 for the parts outside the CDR3, the full variable domain is DVKVTQSSRYLVKRTGEKVFLECVQDMDHENMFWYRQDPGLGLRLIYFSYDVKMKEKGDIPEGYSVSREKKERFSLILESASTNQTSMYLCASKEPGQGNSPLHFGNGTRLTVT.

Many counts were recorded for this clone. From the germline J gene comes the end of the CDR3, since the read stops 3 residues before it. The chain combines TRBV5-1 with TRBJ1-4, with D unresolved. This CDR3 region has 15 residues. The germline V gene encodes CDR1 SGHRS and CDR2 YFSETQ. The germline V and J ends were trimmed by 5 bases and 0 bases, with 11 bases remaining between them. The CDR3 DNA, read in part, is TGCGCCAGCAGACACCAGTCAGCAACTAATGAAAAA. Its protein product is CASRHQSATNEK. The full-length CDR3 reads as CASRHQSATNEKLFF.

There are many counts of this clone. Sequencing ends 3 residues short of the CDR3 end; the germline J gene provides the rest. The V call is TRBV5-1, the J call TRBJ2-7; 13 nucleotides line up with TRBD2. This CDR3 is 17 amino acids long. V lost 0 bases and J lost 6; bases outside the gene matches: 9. Germline CDR1 is SGHRS and CDR2 is YFSETQ. This CDR3 is CASSLGLTSGRASEQYF. The part of the CDR3 DNA that was read is TGCGCCAGCAGCTTGGGATTAACTAGCGGGAGGGCCAGCGAG. The full variable domain, in which reference TRBV5-1 and TRBJ2-7 provide the parts outside the CDR3, is KAGVTQTPRYLIKTRGQQVTLSCSPISGHRSVSWYQQTPGQGLQFLFEYFSETQRNKGNFPGRFSGRQFSNSRSEMNVSTLELGDSALYLCASSLGLTSGRASEQYFGPGTRLTVT.

This clone was picked up many times. The CDR3 extends 3 residues past the end of the read, so its final part is completed from the germline J gene. V is TRBV7-6 and J is TRBJ1-2; tentatively, D is TRBD1 (6 bases). Germline lookup yields CDR1 SGHVS and CDR2 FNYEAQ. The length of the CDR3 is 15 residues. The CDR3 DNA, read in part, is TGTGCCAGCAGCTCCATACAGGGAGCGCTTCAGGGC. This codes for CASSSIQGALQG. The entire CDR3 protein is CASSSIQGALQGYTF.

This clone was seen many times. The CDR3 extends 3 residues past the end of the read, so its final part is completed from the germline J gene. This chain uses TRBV7-9 with TRBJ2-1; perhaps TRBD2 as D (6 bases). This CDR3 comprises 14 residues. Trimming left V 3 bases short and J 7 bases short, with 13 bases between. Germline V CDR1 and CDR2: SEHNR, FQNEAQ (reference sequence). The sequenced part of the CDR3 DNA is TGTGCCAGCAGCTTTTACCCTCTAGCGAATGAG. This encodes CASSFYPLANE. In full, the CDR3 is CASSFYPLANEQFF.

This clone showed up many times. The read finishes 3 residues shy of the CDR3 end, and the germline J gene is used to complete it. This chain connects TRBV7-2 to TRBJ2-7; TRBD1 agrees at 7 bases. Germline V CDR1 and CDR2: SGHTA, FQGNSA. V lost 3 bases and J lost 4; bases outside the gene matches: 3. The CDR3 runs to 13 residues. CDR3 bases read: TGTGCCAGCAGCTTCCGGGACAGATACGAG. It specifies CASSFRDRYE. The complete CDR3 reads CASSFRDRYEQYF.

This clone was picked up many times. CDR3 DNA (partial): TGTGCCAGCAGTTACGAAGGGGCGAACACCGGGGAG. It specifies CASSYEGANTGE. The whole CDR3 protein is CASSYEGANTGELFF. This chain connects TRBV6-2 or TRBV6-3 to TRBJ2-2, with a weak D call TRBD1 (5 bases). The missing CDR3 end, 3 residues past where the read stops, is filled in from the germline J gene. Trimming removed 2 bases from V and 0 bases from J, with 7 bases in between. From germline, CDR1 is MNHEY and CDR2 SVGEGT. CDR3 length equals 15 residues.

For this clone: The read ends 3 residues early relative to the CDR3; the germline J gene fills the gap. The rearrangement links TRBV20-1 to TRBJ2-1; 9 nucleotides line up with TRBD2. Trimming removed 5 bases from V and 3 bases from J; junction bases left unmatched: 5. Per germline, CDR1 DFQATT and CDR2 SNEGSKA (reference sequence). The CDR3 spans 14 residues. CDR3 region: CSAQTSGNYNEQFF. CDR3 DNA, as far as it was read: TGCAGTGCTCAGACTAGCGGAAACTACAATGAG.

This clone occurred many times. The read finishes 3 residues shy of the CDR3 end, and the germline J gene is used to complete it. The chain is built from TRBV29-1 and TRBJ2-2; no reliable D call. Trimming removed 7 bases from V and 6 bases from J, with 15 bases in between. CDR1 is SQVTM and CDR2 is ANQGSEA in the germline V gene. There are 13 residues in the CDR3. CDR3 bases read: TGCAGCGCCATGAGAGAAACAGCCGGGGAG. Encoded protein: CSAMRETAGE. The CDR3 as a whole reads CSAMRETAGELFF.

Many counts were recorded for this clone. The observed sequence ends 3 residues before the CDR3 terminus, with the missing tail filled in from the germline J gene. This chain links TRBV7-2 with TRBJ1-3; the D gene is possibly TRBD1 (5 bases). The CDR3 length is 12 residues. Germline V gene data show CDR1 as SGHTA and CDR2 as FQGNSA. Trimming took 2 bases from V and 9 from J, leaving 8 bases between them. The part of the CDR3 DNA that was read is TGTGCCAGCAGCTTATGGGGCGGCACC. Translated, it gives CASSLWGGT. The full CDR3 protein reads CASSLWGGTIYF.

At least ten counts were recorded for this clone. The read comes to an end 3 residues before the CDR3 does, leaving the germline J gene to fill in the end. The chain has TRBV12-5 and TRBJ2-7, with TRBD1 matching over 9 bases. V trimming: 3 bases; J trimming: 6 bases; junction bases outside the gene matches: 9. Germline CDR1 reads LGHNT; CDR2 reads FRNRAP. There are 15 residues in the CDR3. The part of the CDR3 DNA that was read is TGTGCTAGTGGTTTCACACCGGCGACAGGGGGCGAG. Translation: CASGFTPATGGE. The CDR3 in its entirety is CASGFTPATGGEQYF.

This clone was observed at least ten times. The read terminates 3 residues before the CDR3 end, so the remaining end is supplied by the germline J gene. This chain links TRBV11-2 with TRBJ2-5, with 9 nucleotides matching TRBD2. Germline loops: CDR1 SGHAT, CDR2 FQNNGV. The junction had 4 bases not matched to a gene; V was cut back by 3 bases and J by 5 bases. This CDR3 contains 14 residues. The DNA read from the CDR3 is TGTGCCAGCAGCTTGAGGGCGGGAGGGGAGACC. It yields the protein CASSLRAGGET. The CDR3, in full, reads CASSLRAGGETQYF.

This clone was found many times. CDR3 bases read: TGTGCCTGGAGTGTACTCGGGGCCGGGGAG. The encoded protein is CAWSVLGAGE. The full-length CDR3 reads as CAWSVLGAGELFF. The chain joins TRBV30 to TRBJ2-2; possible D gene TRBD2, 5 bases. The read ends 3 residues early relative to the CDR3; the germline J gene fills the gap. The ends were cut back, 0 bases at V and 6 bases at J, with 8 bases in the middle. Germline lookup yields CDR1 GTSNPN and CDR2 SVGIG (reference sequence). CDR3 size: 13 residues.

The table lists this clone with many counts. A junction boundary mismatches the germline segment, possibly from a read error. The sequence runs out 3 residues before the end of the CDR3; the remainder is reconstructed from the germline J gene. V and J are TRBV7-7 and TRBJ2-3, with 7 bases aligning to TRBD2. Germline V gene data show CDR1 as SSHAT and CDR2 as FNYEAQ (reference sequence). This CDR3 is 16 amino acids long. The CDR3 spells CASSLSHGLGSDTQYF. CDR3 DNA (partial): TGTGCTAGCAGCTTGAGCCACGGACTAGGGAGTGATACG. The full variable domain, completed using reference TRBV7-7 and TRBJ2-3, is GAGVSQSPRYKVTKRGQDVTLRCDPISSHATLYWYQQALGQGPEFLTYFNYEAQPDKSGLPSDRFSAERPEGSISTLTIQRTEQRDSAMYRCASSLSHGLGSDTQYFGPGTRLTVL.